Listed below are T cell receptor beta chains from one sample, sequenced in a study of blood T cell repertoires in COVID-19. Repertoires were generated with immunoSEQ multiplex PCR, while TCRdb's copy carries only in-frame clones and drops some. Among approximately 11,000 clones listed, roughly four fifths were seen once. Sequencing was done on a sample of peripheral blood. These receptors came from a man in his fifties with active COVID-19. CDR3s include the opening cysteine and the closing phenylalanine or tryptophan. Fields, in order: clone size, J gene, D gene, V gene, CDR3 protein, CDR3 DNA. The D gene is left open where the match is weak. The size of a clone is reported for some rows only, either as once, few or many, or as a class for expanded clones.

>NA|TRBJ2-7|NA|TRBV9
CASSGLKEDEQYF
TGTGCCAGCAGCGGACTCAAGGAGGACGAGCAGTACTTC
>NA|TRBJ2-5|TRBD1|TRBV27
CASSSLGTGMETQYF
TGTGCCAGCAGTTCCCTCGGGACAGGGATGGAGACCCAGTACTTC
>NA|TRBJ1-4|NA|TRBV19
CASSTRTPAGEKLFF
TGTGCCAGTAGTACGAGGACCCCGGCGGGTGAAAAACTGTTTTTT
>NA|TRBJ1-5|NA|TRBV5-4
CASSLGGGMGQPQHF
TGTGCCAGCAGCTTGGGCGGGGGGATGGGGCAGCCCCAGCATTTT
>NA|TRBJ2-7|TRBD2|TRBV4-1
CASSQVTSVSYEQYF
TGCGCCAGCAGCCAGGTGACTAGCGTCTCCTACGAGCAGTACTTC
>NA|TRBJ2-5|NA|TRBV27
CASSPLGLNEETQYF
TGTGCCAGCAGCCCCCTAGGACTAAATGAAGAGACCCAGTACTTC
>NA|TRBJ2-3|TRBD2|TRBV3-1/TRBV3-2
CASSQERSGWSTDTQYF
TGTGCCAGCAGCCAAGAACGTAGCGGGTGGAGCACAGATACGCAGTATTTT
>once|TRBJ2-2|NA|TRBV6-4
CASSVSVGPGELFF
TGTGCCAGCAGTGTATCGGTGGGCCCCGGGGAGCTGTTTTTT
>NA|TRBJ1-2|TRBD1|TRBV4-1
CASSQGTGDGYTF
TGCGCCAGCAGCCAAGGGACAGGGGACGGCTACACCTTC
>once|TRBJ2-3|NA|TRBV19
CASSIGRPDTQYF
TGTGCCAGTAGTATTGGGCGCCCCGATACGCAGTATTTT
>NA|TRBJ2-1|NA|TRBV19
CASSMADTYEQFF
TGTGCCAGTAGTATGGCCGATACCTATGAGCAGTTCTTC
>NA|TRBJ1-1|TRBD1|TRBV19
CASSIFSGTGGRGTEAFF
TGTGCCAGTAGTATATTTTCCGGGACAGGGGGCCGAGGCACTGAAGCTTTCTTT
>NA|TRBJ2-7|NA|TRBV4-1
CASSQAARGEQYF
TGCGCCAGCAGCCAGGCAGCCCGCGGCGAGCAGTACTTC
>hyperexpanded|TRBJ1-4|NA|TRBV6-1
CASSDWRTAPHGLFF
TGTGCCAGCAGTGATTGGAGGACAGCCCCTCACGGACTGTTTTTT
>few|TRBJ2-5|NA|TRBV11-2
CASSLGLGGETQYF
TGTGCCAGCAGCTTAGGTTTGGGGGGAGAGACCCAGTACTTC
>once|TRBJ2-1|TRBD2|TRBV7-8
CASSGTEVAGGDEQFF
TGTGCCAGCAGCGGGACCGAAGTGGCGGGGGGGGATGAGCAGTTCTTC
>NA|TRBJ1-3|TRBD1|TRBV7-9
CASSLSTGVAGNTIYF
TGTGCCAGCAGCTTATCCACAGGGGTGGCTGGAAACACCATATATTTT
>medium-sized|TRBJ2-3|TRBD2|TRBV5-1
CASSWPSGSRGTDTQYF
TGCGCCAGCAGCTGGCCTAGCGGGAGCCGGGGCACAGATACGCAGTATTTT
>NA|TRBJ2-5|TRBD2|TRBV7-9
CASSLARLAGDGETQYF
TGTGCCAGCAGCTTAGCCAGACTAGCGGGAGATGGAGAGACCCAGTACTTC
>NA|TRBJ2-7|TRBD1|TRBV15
CATSGDRGYYEQYF
TGTGCCACCAGCGGGGACAGGGGATACTACGAGCAGTACTTC
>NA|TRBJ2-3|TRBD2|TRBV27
CASSLSPIGLAGGHGTDTQYF
TGTGCCAGCAGTTTGAGTCCAATCGGGCTAGCGGGAGGGCATGGCACAGATACGCAGTATTTT
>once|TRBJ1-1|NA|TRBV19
CASSISLQALGGAFF
TGTGCCAGTAGTATTTCGCTTCAGGCCCTCGGGGGGGCTTTCTTT
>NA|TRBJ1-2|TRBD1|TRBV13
CASSLWTGETIYTF
TGTGCCAGCAGCTTGTGGACAGGGGAGACGATCTACACCTTC
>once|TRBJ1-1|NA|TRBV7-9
CASSFDSPVTEAFF
TGTGCCAGCAGCTTCGACAGCCCGGTGACTGAAGCTTTCTTT
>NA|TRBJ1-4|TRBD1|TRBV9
CASRGQGELFF
TGTGCCAGCAGGGGACAGGGTGAACTGTTTTTT
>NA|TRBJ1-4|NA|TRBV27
CASSLLWTADEKLFF
TGTGCCAGCAGTCTCCTCTGGACAGCTGATGAAAAACTGTTTTTT
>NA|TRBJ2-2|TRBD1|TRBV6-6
CASSYLGQGVSGELFF
TGTGCCAGCAGTTACCTGGGACAGGGGGTATCCGGGGAGCTGTTTTTT
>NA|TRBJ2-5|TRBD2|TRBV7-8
CASSPGLAGPQETQYF
TGTGCCAGCAGCCCGGGACTAGCGGGTCCCCAAGAGACCCAGTACTTC
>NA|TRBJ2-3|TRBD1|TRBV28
CASSFAQGATDTQYF
TGTGCCAGCAGCTTTGCTCAGGGGGCCACAGATACGCAGTATTTT
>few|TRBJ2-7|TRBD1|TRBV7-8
CASSSTGQHYEQYF
TGTGCCAGCAGCTCCACGGGACAGCACTACGAGCAGTACTTC
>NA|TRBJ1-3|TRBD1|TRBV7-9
CASSSKTGPGNTIYF
TGTGCCAGCAGCTCGAAGACAGGGCCTGGAAACACCATATATTTT
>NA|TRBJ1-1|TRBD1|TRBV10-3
CAISERDRVLPFNTEAFF
TGTGCCATCAGTGAGAGGGACAGGGTTCTACCTTTTAACACTGAAGCTTTCTTT
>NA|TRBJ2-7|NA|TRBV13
CASSSGVGGEQYF
TGTGCCAGCAGCTCCGGGGTGGGCGGGGAGCAGTACTTC
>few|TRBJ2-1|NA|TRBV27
CASSPGVRSYNEQFF
TGTGCCAGCAGCCCGGGAGTGCGCTCCTACAATGAGCAGTTCTTC
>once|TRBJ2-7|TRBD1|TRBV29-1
CSVGQGAYEQYF
TGCAGCGTTGGACAGGGGGCCTACGAGCAGTACTTC
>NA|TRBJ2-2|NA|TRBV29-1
CSVEAKKTGTGELFF
TGCAGCGTTGAAGCGAAGAAGACGGGCACCGGGGAGCTGTTTTTT